These 29 T cell receptor beta chains were sequenced from one sample in a study of cytomegalovirus exposure and HLA in healthy donors. The PCR ran on 60 Vbeta and 13 Jbeta primers. The method was immunoSEQ multiplex PCR; TCRdb's version includes in-frame clones alone and lacks a portion of them. The sample comprises around 200,000 clones, 62% of which are singletons, and less than 3% rests with the top ten. The sample consisted of PBMCs. Source of these receptors: a man between 35 and 55 years old in good health and CMV-seronegative.

This clone was observed a single time. The chain links TRBV5-4 to TRBJ2-1, with 8 bases that match TRBD1. V lost 4 bases, J lost 7 bases, and 4 bases stayed unmatched. The CDR3 is 13 amino acids. Germline-derived CDR1 and CDR2 are SGHNT and YYREEE (reference sequence). The CDR3 sequence is CASSKRQGNEQFF. In nucleotides, the CDR3 is TGTGCCAGCAGCAAGAGACAGGGGAATGAGCAGTTCTTC.

This chain uses TRBV5-6 with TRBJ1-1, with no clear D. CDR3 size: 12 residues. The germline V gene encodes CDR1 SGHDT and CDR2 YYEEEE. V was shortened by 3 bases and J by 4 bases, with 7 bases between the two germline ends. CDR3 sequence reads: CASSSSGTEAFF. CDR3 DNA: TGTGCCAGCAGCTCCAGCGGCACTGAAGCTTTCTTT.

This clone occurred a few times. The V gene is TRBV29-1, the J gene TRBJ2-3; 7 bases fit TRBD1. This CDR3 has 14 residues. Germline CDR1 and CDR2: SQVTM and ANQGSEA. Germline trimming cut 7 bases from V and 4 bases from J; bases unmatched to any gene: 11. For the CDR3, the DNA is TGCAGCGGTCAAGGGGACAGAGAAGCAGATACGCAGTATTTT. It translates to CSGQGDREADTQYF.

The chain is built from TRBV18 and TRBJ1-2; 7 nucleotides agree with TRBD1. The germline V gene encodes CDR1 KGHSH and CDR2 LQKENI. The CDR3 is 15 amino acids. The V gene end was trimmed by 1 base and the J gene end by 0 bases; junction bases not matched to a gene: 2. Here the CDR3 reads CASSPLTGANYGYTF. In DNA form, the CDR3 reads TGTGCCAGCTCACCACTAACAGGGGCTAACTATGGCTACACCTTC. Full variable domain (remainder filled in from reference TRBV18 and TRBJ1-2): NAGVMQNPRHLVRRRGQEARLRCSPMKGHSHVYWYRQLPEEGLKFMVYLQKENIIDESGMPKERFSAEFPKEGPSILRIQQVVRGDSAAYFCASSPLTGANYGYTFGSGTRLTVV.

V and J are TRBV29-1 and TRBJ1-2; no firm D call. Looked up from germline, CDR1 is SQVTM and CDR2 is ANQGSEA. The ends were cut back, 3 bases at V and 6 bases at J, with 11 bases in the middle. The CDR3 extends over 12 amino acids. DNA of the CDR3: TGCAGCGTTGATACTGGGCCTGATGGCTACACCTTC. It codes for CSVDTGPDGYTF.

The rearrangement joins TRBV19 to TRBJ2-7, with D possibly TRBD2 on 5 matching bases. Germline V gene data show CDR1 as LNHDA and CDR2 as SQIVND (reference sequence). The CDR3 spans 14 residues. V lost 5 bases and J 4 bases, leaving 15 bases between the germline ends. CDR3: CASSVHGVAYEQYF. In DNA form, the CDR3 reads TGTGCCAGTAGTGTCCACGGGGTCGCTTACGAGCAGTACTTC.

This clone has more than one count but fewer than ten. This rearrangement joins TRBV6-5 to TRBJ2-1; 10 positions match TRBD2. The CDR3 length is 15 residues. Unmatched junction bases numbered 7, after V lost 2 bases and J lost 9 bases. CDR1 is MNHEY, CDR2 SVGAGI, per germline. The CDR3 sequence is CASSYEASGSSEQFF. The CDR3, as DNA: TGTGCCAGCAGTTACGAGGCTAGCGGGAGCTCTGAGCAGTTCTTC.

With respect to this clone: The germline gene is not matched at one end of the junction; a read error may be the cause. The V call is TRBV7-9, the J call TRBJ1-4, with 8 positions matching TRBD1. This CDR3 contains 14 residues. Germline loops: CDR1 SEHNR, CDR2 FQNEAQ (reference sequence). For the CDR3, the DNA is TGTTCCAGCACCTCGACAGGGGCCAATGAAAAACTGTTTTTT. This sequence encodes CSSTSTGANEKLFF.

V and J are TRBV6-1 and TRBJ1-5; 8 nucleotides agree with TRBD1. The germline V gene encodes CDR1 MNHNS and CDR2 SASEGT. Trimming took 3 bases from V and 7 from J; bases not matched to a gene: 5. The CDR3 contains 14 residues. This CDR3 is CASSDRGLGQPQHF. CDR3 sequence (DNA): TGTGCCAGCAGTGACAGGGGGCTGGGGCAGCCCCAGCATTTT.

The chain employs TRBV7-2 and TRBJ1-1; D not resolved. The CDR3 loop spans 15 amino acids. The V gene lost 5 bases and the J gene lost 1 base, with 14 bases spanning the gap. Germline values: CDR1 SGHTA, CDR2 FQGNSA. Here the CDR3 DNA reads TGTGCCAGCAGCCCCCCCGTACGGGGGAACACTGAAGCTTTCTTT. It specifies CASSPPVRGNTEAFF.

The chain couples TRBV28 to TRBJ1-5, with 8 bases that match TRBD1. V gave up 6 bases and J gave up 4 bases; unmatched junction bases: 8. Germline CDR1 reads MDHEN; CDR2 reads SYDVKM. The CDR3 consists of 15 residues. DNA for the CDR3: TGTGCCAGCAGCTCTCGACAGGGGACTAATCAGCCCCAGCATTTT. Protein sequence: CASSSRQGTNQPQHF.

DNA for the CDR3: TGTGCCAGCAGCCCCCGGGGGTTCACAGATACGCAGTATTTT. Protein: CASSPRGFTDTQYF. The chain employs TRBV13 and TRBJ2-3; the D gene is possibly TRBD2 (6 bases). V was clipped by 5 bases and J by 2 bases, with 11 bases between them. Germline-derived CDR1 and CDR2 are PRHDT and FYEKMQ (reference sequence). The CDR3 is 14 residues long.

The chain links TRBV7-9 to TRBJ2-1; D is perhaps TRBD2 (7 bases). V was shortened by 5 bases and J by 9 bases, with 17 bases between the two germline ends. Germline CDR1 reads SEHNR; CDR2 reads FQNEAQ (reference sequence). The CDR3 is made up of 14 amino acids. CDR3 region: CASSNPGGPGEQFF. CDR3 sequence (DNA): TGTGCCAGCAGCAACCCCGGGGGGCCAGGTGAGCAGTTCTTC.

The DNA for the CDR3 is TGTGCCTGGAGTGGCGGAGCCCGCTTAGAGACCCAGTACTTC. Encoded protein: CAWSGGARLETQYF. The chain links TRBV30 to TRBJ2-5; no definite D call. Trimming shortened V by 1 base and J by 4 bases, and 13 bases separated the two germline ends. This CDR3 is 14 amino acids long. In germline, CDR1 is GTSNPN, CDR2 SVGIG (reference sequence).

The chain has TRBV28 and TRBJ2-3, with D tentatively TRBD2 (5 bases). This CDR3 spans 14 amino acids. Trimming took off 4 bases at V and 2 bases at J, with 10 bases between the two ends. Germline-derived CDR1 and CDR2 are MDHEN and SYDVKM. CDR3 in DNA: TGTGCCAGCAGTTCGCCGGGGAACACAGATACGCAGTATTTT. Protein: CASSSPGNTDTQYF.

The chain couples TRBV4-1 to TRBJ2-1, with 9 bases identical to TRBD2. This CDR3 contains 16 residues. V trimming: 4 bases; J trimming: 7 bases; junction bases outside the gene matches: 11. The germline gives CDR1 MGHRA, CDR2 YSYEKL. Written as DNA, the CDR3 is TGCGCCAGCAGCCGGGAGACTAGCGGCGATAGTAATGAGCAGTTCTTC. Amino acid sequence: CASSRETSGDSNEQFF.

This chain uses TRBV19 with TRBJ1-5; D ambiguous. V was pared by 6 bases and J by 4 bases, with 19 bases between. There are 16 residues in the CDR3. CDR1 LNHDA and CDR2 SQIVND come from the germline V gene (reference sequence). The CDR3 coding sequence is TGTGCCAGTAGCACCGCTTTTGAGGGAGGTAATCAGCCCCAGCATTTT. It yields the protein CASSTAFEGGNQPQHF.

V and J are TRBV5-1 and TRBJ2-7; TRBD1 matches at 8 bases. Per germline, CDR1 SGHRS and CDR2 YFSETQ. Trimming removed 8 bases from V and 12 bases from J; junction bases left unmatched: 13. The CDR3 covers 12 residues. The CDR3 is CARPGQATAAYF. CDR3 bases: TGCGCCAGGCCGGGACAGGCGACAGCGGCGTACTTC.

This clone has a handful of counts. The chain carries TRBV4-3 and TRBJ2-5; possibly TRBD2 for D (6 bases). The J call could be wrong; TRBJ2-7 is a better fit for the DNA end. CDR3 length: 15 amino acids. Germline V CDR1 and CDR2: LGHNA, YSLEER. The CDR3 DNA reads as TGCGCCAGCAGCCAAGAATTAGCGGTACCCTACGAGCAGTACTTC. The encoded protein is CASSQELAVPYEQYF.

The chain is built from TRBV7-2 and TRBJ1-5, with 7 nucleotides matching TRBD1. Germline values: CDR1 SGHTA, CDR2 FQGNSA. The J segment lost 6 bases and the V segment lost 5 bases, leaving 4 bases of the junction unmatched. This CDR3 region has 13 residues. The CDR3 coding sequence is TGTGCCAGCAGCCCGGACAGGTTTCAGCCCCAGCATTTT. Translating gives CASSPDRFQPQHF.

The rearrangement joins TRBV18 to TRBJ2-7, with D possibly TRBD2 on 6 matching bases. The CDR3 totals 14 residues. V was pared by 3 bases and J by 2 bases, with 11 bases between. Germline V lookup: CDR1 KGHSH, CDR2 LQKENI. The CDR3: CASSPVREAYEQYF. CDR3 DNA sequence: TGTGCCAGCTCACCTGTTAGGGAGGCCTACGAGCAGTACTTC.

In nucleotides, the CDR3 is TGTGCCAGCAGTGAATATACGGGCTCTGGAAACACCATATATTTT. Amino acids: CASSEYTGSGNTIYF. The chain has TRBV2 and TRBJ1-3; D gene ambiguous. Germline values: CDR1 SNHLY, CDR2 FYNNEI. CDR3 length: 15 amino acids. V lost 2 bases and J lost 0, with 8 bases in between.

The chain combines TRBV6-5 with TRBJ2-1, with 7 bases matching TRBD2. V shed 6 bases and J 3 bases; nucleotides not matched to a gene: 8. Germline assignment: CDR1 MNHEY and CDR2 SVGAGI. This CDR3 has 15 residues. CDR3 in amino acids: CASSGSGGGYNEQFF. In DNA, the CDR3 is TGTGCCAGCAGCGGGAGTGGGGGGGGCTACAATGAGCAGTTCTTC.

CDR3 residues: CASKQDSSGNTIYF. The CDR3 DNA follows: TGTGCCAGTAAACAGGATTCCTCTGGAAACACCATATATTTT. The chain combines TRBV19 with TRBJ1-3, with D possibly being TRBD1 (5 bases). V was trimmed by 7 bases and J by 0 bases, leaving 10 bases between them. The V gene's germline CDR1 is LNHDA and CDR2 SQIVND (reference sequence). The CDR3 is made up of 14 amino acids. The full variable domain, its missing parts supplied by reference TRBV19 and TRBJ1-3, is DGGITQSPKYLFRKEGQNVTLSCEQNLNHDAMYWYRQDPGQGLRLIYYSQIVNDFQKGDIAEGYSVSREKKESFPLTVTSAQKNPTAFYLCASKQDSSGNTIYFGEGSWLTVV.

The rearrangement links TRBV5-1 to TRBJ2-7; unclear D gene. CDR1 is SGHRS and CDR2 is YFSETQ in the germline V gene. V lost 0 bases and J lost 9, with 10 bases in between. The CDR3 is made up of 12 amino acids. CDR3 in DNA: TGCGCCAGCAGCTTGGAATCCTCTAGGCAGTACTTC. Protein product: CASSLESSRQYF.

The chain couples TRBV7-9 to TRBJ2-5; 12 bases are a match to TRBD1. V shed 5 bases and J 4 bases; nucleotides not matched to a gene: 5. Germline V CDR1 and CDR2: SEHNR, FQNEAQ (reference sequence). The CDR3 is 15 amino acids. CDR3 loop: CASSHRDRGRETQYF. CDR3 nucleotides: TGTGCCAGCAGCCACCGGGACAGGGGGCGAGAGACCCAGTACTTC.

V and J are TRBV7-3 and TRBJ1-6; 9 bases line up with TRBD1. Trimming at V came to 4 bases and at J to 7 bases, leaving 2 bases not matched to a gene. Germline CDR1 reads SGHTA; CDR2 reads FQGTGA. The CDR3 runs 14 residues. CDR3 in DNA: TGTGCCAGCAGCTCCGGGACAGGGAATTCACCCCTCCACTTT. It translates to CASSSGTGNSPLHF.

The V call is TRBV11-3, the J call TRBJ2-7, with a tentative D call TRBD2 (5 bases). The CDR3 runs to 14 residues. Germline V gene lookup returns CDR1 SGHNT and CDR2 YENEEA. The germline V and J ends were trimmed by 4 bases and 1 base, with 11 bases remaining between them. The CDR3 bases are TGTGCCAGCAGCTATGAGGGTTCTTCCTACGAGCAGTACTTC. Its translation is CASSYEGSSYEQYF.

The J gene is TRBJ2-5, the V gene TRBV4-1; no definite D call. V lost 1 base, J lost 4 bases, and 7 bases lay in between. Germline V gene data show CDR1 as MGHRA and CDR2 as YSYEKL. The CDR3 spans 13 residues. The CDR3 DNA follows: TGCGCCAGCAGCCAAGGGCTCCTAGAGACCCAGTACTTC. It yields the protein CASSQGLLETQYF.